Following are 27 T cell receptor beta chains from one sample sequenced in a study of blood T cell repertoires in COVID-19. Assay used: immunoSEQ multiplex PCR; TCRdb lists only in-frame clones, some missing. The repertoire consists of about 200,000 clones, with about 89% occurring once and the leading ten covering 4% to 6%. Sequenced: peripheral blood. The receptors stem from a woman aged 35 to 49 with acute or convalescent COVID-19.

V is TRBV10-1 and J is TRBJ2-3; weak D call: TRBD1 (8 bases). The CDR3 is 14 amino acids. In germline, CDR1 is WNHNN, CDR2 SYGVQD (reference sequence). V lost 2 bases to trimming and J lost 6 bases, with 12 bases between them. The CDR3, as DNA: TGCGCCAGCAGTGAGAACAGGGGGGGGGATACGCAGTATTTT. It encodes CASSENRGGDTQYF.

This chain connects TRBV30 to TRBJ2-3; tentatively, D is TRBD2 (5 bases). The V gene lost 2 bases and the J gene lost 1 base, with 13 bases spanning the gap. The CDR3 is 15 residues long. Looked up from germline, CDR1 is GTSNPN and CDR2 is SVGIG (reference sequence). The CDR3 region is CAWSSSLRGTDTQYF. CDR3 sequence (DNA): TGTGCCTGGAGTTCTAGCCTCAGAGGCACAGATACGCAGTATTTT.

The chain couples TRBV7-5 to TRBJ2-5; the D call of TRBD2 is as the table states it, not checked on the DNA. TRBV7-5 is a known pseudogene. The CDR3 extends over 19 amino acids. The CDR3 DNA is TGTGCCAGAAGCCTTTCGAGTAGCGGGGGGGCCGGAGGAGAAGAGACCCAGTACTTC. Residues: CARSLSSSGGAGGEETQYF.

V is TRBV12-3 or TRBV12-4 and J is TRBJ1-1; D is perhaps TRBD1 (5 bases). Trimming pared 4 bases from V and 7 bases from J, leaving 7 bases between. The CDR3 has 11 amino acids. CDR3 sequence (DNA): TGTGCCAGCAGTTCAGGGCGTGAAGCTTTCTTT. Its translation is CASSSGREAFF.

V is TRBV6-4 and J is TRBJ2-3, with D possibly being TRBD2 (5 bases). Trimming pared 8 bases from V and 4 bases from J, leaving 13 bases between. From germline, CDR1 is MRHNA and CDR2 SNTAGT. The CDR3 runs to 13 residues. The CDR3 here is CASSLGGSDTQYF. In DNA form, the CDR3 reads TGTGCCAGCTCTCTTGGAGGTTCAGATACGCAGTATTTT.

The chain couples TRBV19 to TRBJ1-1; 7 bases map to TRBD1. Germline CDR1 LNHDA, CDR2 SQIVND (reference sequence). CDR3 length: 15 amino acids. J lost 3 bases, V lost 6 bases, and 10 bases had no gene match. This CDR3 reads CASSKPRQGYTEAFF. DNA of the CDR3: TGTGCCAGTAGCAAACCCCGACAGGGCTACACTGAAGCTTTCTTT.

The gene calls are TRBV6-5 and TRBJ2-5; TRBD2 matches 10 bases. The V gene's germline CDR1 is MNHEY and CDR2 SVGAGI. Unmatched junction bases numbered 3, after V lost 2 bases and J lost 0 bases. The CDR3 has 16 residues. CDR3 coding DNA: TGTGCCAGCAGTTACACCGGACTAGCGGACCAAGAGACCCAGTACTTC. Encoded protein: CASSYTGLADQETQYF.

This chain uses TRBV25-1 with TRBJ1-1; the match to TRBD1 covers 7 bases. From germline, CDR1 is MGHDK and CDR2 SYGVNS. CDR3 length equals 13 residues. V trimming: 6 bases; J trimming: 1 base; junction bases outside the gene matches: 2. The DNA of the CDR3 is TGTGCCAGCAGGGACAGGCGGAACACTGAAGCTTTCTTT. Translated, it gives CASRDRRNTEAFF.

This chain joins TRBV12-3 or TRBV12-4 and TRBJ2-1; no definite D call. The CDR3 is 11 amino acids. Deletions cut 3 bases from V and 7 bases from J, with 4 bases between. The CDR3 bases are TGTGCCAGCAGTTTCAGGAATGAGCAGTTCTTC. Its protein is CASSFRNEQFF.

This CDR3 reads CASRALAGGTGELFF. The CDR3 DNA follows: TGTGCCAGCAGAGCACTAGCGGGGGGGACCGGGGAGCTGTTTTTT. The V gene is TRBV6-5, the J gene TRBJ2-2, with 13 nucleotides matching TRBD2. CDR1 is MNHEY, CDR2 SVGAGI, per germline. The CDR3 is made up of 15 amino acids. V lost 6 bases to trimming and J lost 5 bases; unmatched junction nucleotides: 3.

V and J are TRBV7-8 and TRBJ2-2; 7 bases match TRBD2. The CDR3 extends over 16 amino acids. Germline CDR1 reads SGHVS; CDR2 reads FQNEAQ. V shed 0 bases, J shed 2 bases, and the junction held 3 bases outside the gene matches. CDR3 region: CASSLALATNTGELFF. The CDR3 DNA reads TGTGCCAGCAGCTTAGCACTAGCGACTAACACCGGGGAGCTGTTTTTT.

This clone has only one observation. The chain links TRBV11-1 to TRBJ2-1; 7 bases match TRBD1. V shed 3 bases, J shed 6 bases, and the junction held 5 bases outside the gene matches. The CDR3 has 14 residues. CDR1 is SGHAT, CDR2 FQDESV, per germline (reference sequence). CDR3 in DNA: TGTGCCAGCAGCTTCCGACAGGGAAGCAATGAGCAGTTCTTC. As protein: CASSFRQGSNEQFF.

The chain combines TRBV3-1 (or the pseudogene TRBV3-2) with TRBJ1-2, with D unresolved. Trimming stripped 1 base from V and 4 bases from J, with 10 bases between. Germline V gene lookup returns CDR1 LGHDT and CDR2 YNNKEL (reference sequence). The CDR3 is made up of 14 amino acids. The CDR3 sequence is CASSQGLPTYGYTF. CDR3 bases: TGTGCCAGCAGCCAAGGTCTACCCACCTATGGCTACACCTTC.

CDR3 protein: CASSQETGVYGYTF. The CDR3, as DNA: TGTGCCAGCAGCCAAGAGACAGGGGTATATGGCTACACCTTC. V usage is TRBV14 and J usage is TRBJ1-2, with 8 bases aligning to TRBD1. V lost 0 bases and J lost 5; bases outside the gene matches: 2. The CDR3 extends over 14 amino acids. CDR1 and CDR2 from the germline V gene are SGHDN and FVKESK.

The chain combines TRBV29-1 with TRBJ1-1, with a weak D call TRBD1 (6 bases). This CDR3 has 13 residues. The germline V gene has CDR1 SQVTM and CDR2 ANQGSEA. V was clipped by 3 bases and J by 3 bases, with 11 bases between them. For the CDR3, the DNA is TGCAGCGTTGAGAACAGGGCGGACACTGAAGCTTTCTTT. Amino acids: CSVENRADTEAFF.

This clone has a handful of counts. V is TRBV10-3 and J is TRBJ1-5, with 7 bases that match TRBD1. The V gene end was trimmed by 6 bases and the J gene end by 4 bases; junction bases not matched to a gene: 6. This CDR3 comprises 14 residues. CDR1 and CDR2 (germline): ENHRY, SYGVKD. The CDR3 DNA sequence: TGTGCCATCAGCGCGGGACAGACAAATCAGCCCCAGCATTTT. Amino acids: CAISAGQTNQPQHF.

Points on this clone: Other nucleotide sequences in the sample specify the same CDR3. The chain employs TRBV5-4 and TRBJ2-3, with D unclear. The CDR3 contains 14 residues. CDR1 is SGHNT and CDR2 is YYREEE in the germline V gene (reference sequence). The germline V and J ends were trimmed by 0 bases and 0 bases, with 5 bases remaining between them. The CDR3 DNA is TGTGCCAGCAGCTTGGGGCTGAGCACAGATACGCAGTATTTT. It is translated as CASSLGLSTDTQYF.

The gene calls are TRBV28 and TRBJ2-5, with D possibly TRBD2 on 5 matching bases. Germline CDR1 and CDR2: MDHEN and SYDVKM. V was shortened by 1 base and J by 2 bases, with 8 bases between the two germline ends. The CDR3 totals 14 residues. The CDR3 coding sequence is TGTGCCAGCAGTTTATTCAGCGGTCAAGAGACCCAGTACTTC. Encoded protein: CASSLFSGQETQYF.

The chain joins TRBV19 to TRBJ1-2, with TRBD1 as a possible D gene (5 bases). In germline, CDR1 is LNHDA, CDR2 SQIVND (reference sequence). Trimming removed 5 bases at V and 4 bases at J, with 14 bases between. The CDR3 has 14 residues. The CDR3 protein is CASSWGVVGYGYTF. CDR3 DNA: TGTGCCAGTAGTTGGGGCGTTGTGGGCTATGGCTACACCTTC.

This clone showed up just once. The rearrangement joins TRBV5-1 to TRBJ2-3; 11 bases match TRBD2. Germline loops: CDR1 SGHRS, CDR2 YFSETQ. V dropped 3 bases and J dropped 0; count of bases not matched to a gene: 6. The CDR3 is 17 amino acids. The CDR3 DNA is TGCGCCAGCAGCTACGTAGCGGGGGGGCCTAGCACAGATACGCAGTATTTT. Residues: CASSYVAGGPSTDTQYF.

The rearrangement uses TRBV30 and TRBJ1-5, with a weak D call TRBD1 (5 bases). The CDR3 length is 13 residues. Germline assignment: CDR1 GTSNPN and CDR2 SVGIG (reference sequence). V was cut by 1 base and J by 4 bases, with 8 bases left in between. CDR3 residues: CAWSAGLNQPQHF. As DNA, the CDR3 is TGTGCCTGGAGTGCGGGACTGAATCAGCCCCAGCATTTT.

The chain is built from TRBV11-2 and TRBJ2-2; D is unclear. The CDR3 covers 14 residues. Trimming shortened V by 3 bases and J by 6 bases, and 11 bases separated the two germline ends. Germline CDR1 reads SGHAT; CDR2 reads FQNNGV. CDR3 amino acids: CASSFFDTAGELFF. CDR3 coding DNA: TGTGCCAGCAGCTTCTTCGACACCGCCGGGGAGCTGTTTTTT. Combining the CDR3 with reference TRBV11-2 and TRBJ2-2 gives the whole variable domain EAGVAQSPRYKIIEKRQSVAFWCNPISGHATLYWYQQILGQGPKLLIQFQNNGVVDDSQLPKDRFSAERLKGVDSTLKIQPAKLEDSAVYLCASSFFDTAGELFFGEGSRLTVL.

The chain links TRBV30 to TRBJ1-1; no clear D. The CDR3 loop spans 11 amino acids. Germline CDR1 GTSNPN, CDR2 SVGIG (reference sequence). V lost 4 bases and J 10 bases, leaving 13 bases between the germline ends. The CDR3 region is CAWIPLNGAFF. The CDR3 DNA sequence: TGTGCCTGGATCCCCTTAAACGGAGCTTTCTTT.

The chain combines TRBV5-1 with TRBJ1-6; 8 bases fit TRBD1. J gave up 4 bases and V 4 bases, and 7 bases lay outside the gene matches. Germline V gene sequence: CDR1 SGHRS, CDR2 YFSETQ. The CDR3 totals 16 residues. The DNA of the CDR3 is TGCGCCAGCAGCCCGGACAGGGTTAATTATAATTCACCCCTCCACTTT. It specifies CASSPDRVNYNSPLHF.

This chain connects TRBV4-1 to TRBJ2-2, with D perhaps matching TRBD1 (5 bases). The CDR3 has 17 amino acids. CDR1 and CDR2 from the germline V gene are MGHRA and YSYEKL. Between the trimmed V and J ends, which lost 5 bases and 0 bases, there was a span of 16 bases. CDR3 DNA: TGCGCCAGCAGCACCTTCTTGGGGCTAGCGAACACCGGGGAGCTGTTTTTT. As protein: CASSTFLGLANTGELFF.

V usage is TRBV7-3 and J usage is TRBJ1-2, with 8 bases fitting TRBD1. The J segment lost 8 bases and the V segment lost 4 bases, leaving 12 bases of the junction unmatched. Germline V gene data show CDR1 as SGHTA and CDR2 as FQGTGA. The CDR3 is made up of 15 amino acids. CDR3 coding DNA: TGTGCCAGCAGCTCCCAACAGGGGGGAATGGAAGGCTACACCTTC. Its protein product is CASSSQQGGMEGYTF.

V gene TRBV7-3 combines with J gene TRBJ2-2, with D hard to call. CDR1 is SGHTA, CDR2 FQGTGA, per germline. V was clipped by 6 bases and J by 8 bases, with 10 bases between them. This CDR3 has 12 amino acids. The CDR3 sequence: CASRPTGGELFF. The CDR3 nucleotides read TGTGCCAGCAGACCTACCGGGGGGGAGCTGTTTTTT. Full variable domain (remainder filled in from reference TRBV7-3 and TRBJ2-2): GAGVSQTPSNKVTEKGKYVELRCDPISGHTALYWYRQSLGQGPEFLIYFQGTGAADDSGLPNDRFFAVRPEGSVSTLKIQRTERGDSAVYLCASRPTGGELFFGEGSRLTVL.